These T cell receptor beta chains were read from a single sample in a study of CD8+ T cells in alopecia areata. Clones were read by immunoSEQ multiplex PCR, and TCRdb kept only the in-frame ones, dropping some. The table has approximately 150,000 clones, approximately 50% seen once. Sequenced material: CD4+ T cells sorted from blood, taken at week 0. The receptor set was obtained from a human donor with alopecia areata. CDR3s include the opening cysteine and the closing phenylalanine or tryptophan. The order of the fields is J gene, clone size, V gene, D gene, CDR3 DNA, CDR3 protein. D genes are given only for firm matches. Where a row states a size, it is once, few, many or the class of an expanded clone; other rows omit it.

J: TRBJ2-7
size: few
V: TRBV4-1
D: NA
DNA: TGCGCCAGCAGCCAAGTCCGCACAGTAGAAGGACTCGAGCAGTACTTC
CDR3: CASSQVRTVEGLEQYF

J: TRBJ2-7
size: few
V: TRBV5-6
D: TRBD2
DNA: TGTGCCAGCAGCCCCGGGACTAGCGGGAGGGGAGGATACGAGCAGTACTTC
CDR3: CASSPGTSGRGGYEQYF

J: TRBJ2-5
size: NA
V: TRBV29-1
D: TRBD1
DNA: TGCAGCGTTGAGGACAGGGGTCCCCAGTACTTC
CDR3: CSVEDRGPQYF

J: TRBJ2-1
size: NA
V: TRBV7-2
D: NA
DNA: TGTGCCAGCAGCCCCTTTTACAATGAGCAGTTCTTC
CDR3: CASSPFYNEQFF

J: TRBJ2-1
size: NA
V: TRBV11-3
D: NA
DNA: TGTGCCAGCAGCAGTGGGTGGCAGAGGGAGCAGTTCTTC
CDR3: CASSSGWQREQFF

J: TRBJ1-4
size: NA
V: TRBV29-1
D: NA
DNA: TGCAGCGTTTTAGGTCAGGGAAGGGGAGAACTGTTTTTT
CDR3: CSVLGQGRGELFF

J: TRBJ2-1
size: NA
V: TRBV11-1
D: TRBD1
DNA: TGTGCCAGCAGCCCGGGACAGGGGACCTACAATGAGCAGTTCTTC
CDR3: CASSPGQGTYNEQFF

J: TRBJ2-3
size: NA
V: TRBV30
D: TRBD2
DNA: TGTGCCTGGACTAGCGGGTCTAGCACAGATACGCAGTATTTT
CDR3: CAWTSGSSTDTQYF

J: TRBJ2-1
size: few
V: TRBV28
D: NA
DNA: TGTGCCAGCAGTTTGGATTACAATGAGCAGTTCTTC
CDR3: CASSLDYNEQFF

J: TRBJ2-7
size: few
V: TRBV29-1
D: TRBD1
DNA: TGCAGCGTTGATAGGAGTGGGGCAGGGGGAAACGAGCAGTACTTC
CDR3: CSVDRSGAGGNEQYF

J: TRBJ1-5
size: NA
V: TRBV29-1
D: NA
DNA: TGCAGCGTCCTCGGGGCGCCCGATCAGCCCCAGCATTTT
CDR3: CSVLGAPDQPQHF

J: TRBJ2-3
size: NA
V: TRBV6-5
D: NA
DNA: TGTGCCAGCGCGTTGGTAGTCTCAGATACGCAGTATTTT
CDR3: CASALVVSDTQYF

J: TRBJ1-2
size: few
V: TRBV30
D: TRBD1
DNA: TGTGCCTGGAGTCTCCCCAGGACAGGGACTAACTATGGCTACACCTTC
CDR3: CAWSLPRTGTNYGYTF

J: TRBJ2-7
size: few
V: TRBV29-1
D: NA
DNA: TGCAGCGCATCCCGCAGAGGCGGTTACGAGCAGTACTTC
CDR3: CSASRRGGYEQYF

J: TRBJ1-2
size: NA
V: TRBV4-1
D: NA
DNA: TGCGCCAGCAGCCCGCGAAGGGTCGGAGAGAACTATGGCTACACCTTC
CDR3: CASSPRRVGENYGYTF

J: TRBJ1-5
size: NA
V: TRBV30
D: TRBD1
DNA: TGTGCCTGGAGTGGGGACAGAGATCAGCCCCAGCATTTT
CDR3: CAWSGDRDQPQHF

J: TRBJ2-1
size: NA
V: TRBV29-1
D: TRBD2
DNA: TGCAGCGTGCGTCCGACTAGCGGGAGTGCGAATGAGCAGTTCTTC
CDR3: CSVRPTSGSANEQFF

J: TRBJ2-2
size: NA
V: TRBV11-1
D: NA
DNA: TGTGCCAGCAGCCAAATTAGAGGCTCCGGGGAGCTGTTTTTT
CDR3: CASSQIRGSGELFF

J: TRBJ1-5
size: NA
V: TRBV9
D: NA
DNA: TGTGCCAGCAGCGCCTCGACGGGGTCTAATCAGCCCCAGCATTTT
CDR3: CASSASTGSNQPQHF

J: TRBJ2-6
size: few
V: TRBV2
D: NA
DNA: TGTGCCAGCAGCAGGTGGTCTGGGGCCAACGTCCTGACTTTC
CDR3: CASSRWSGANVLTF

J: TRBJ2-4
size: NA
V: TRBV25-1
D: NA
DNA: TGTGCCAGCAGTGAAACAGGGACCATTCAGTACTTC
CDR3: CASSETGTIQYF

J: TRBJ2-6
size: NA
V: TRBV30
D: NA
DNA: TGTGCCTGGACATCGCCTGGGGCCAACGTCCTGACTTTC
CDR3: CAWTSPGANVLTF

J: TRBJ1-5
size: NA
V: TRBV5-1
D: NA
DNA: TGCGCCAGCAGCTTGGGGGGAGGCAGCAATCAGCCCCAGCATTTT
CDR3: CASSLGGGSNQPQHF

J: TRBJ2-3
size: few
V: TRBV30
D: NA
DNA: TGTGCCTGGAGTGTTGGACTTAGGACTACCCAAACGTATTTT
CDR3: CAWSVGLRTTQTYF